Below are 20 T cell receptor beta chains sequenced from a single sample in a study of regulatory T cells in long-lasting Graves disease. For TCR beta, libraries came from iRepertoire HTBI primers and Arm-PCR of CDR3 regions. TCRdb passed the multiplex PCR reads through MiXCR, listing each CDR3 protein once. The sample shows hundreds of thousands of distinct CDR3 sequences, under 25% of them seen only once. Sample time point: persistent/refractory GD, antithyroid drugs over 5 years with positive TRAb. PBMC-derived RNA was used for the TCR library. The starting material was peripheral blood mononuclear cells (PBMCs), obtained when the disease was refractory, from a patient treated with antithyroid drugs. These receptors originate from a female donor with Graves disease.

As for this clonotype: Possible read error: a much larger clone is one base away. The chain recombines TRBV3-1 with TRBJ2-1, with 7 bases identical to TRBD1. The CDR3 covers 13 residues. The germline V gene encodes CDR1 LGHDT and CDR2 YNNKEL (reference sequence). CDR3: CAGSQDRANEQFF. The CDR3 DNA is TGTGCCGGCAGCCAAGACAGGGCCAATGAGCAGTTCTTC.

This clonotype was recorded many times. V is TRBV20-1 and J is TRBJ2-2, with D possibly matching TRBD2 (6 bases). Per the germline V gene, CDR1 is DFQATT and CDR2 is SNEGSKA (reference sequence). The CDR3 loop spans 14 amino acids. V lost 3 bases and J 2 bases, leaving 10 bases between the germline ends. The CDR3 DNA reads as TGCAGTGCTAGGCCGGGGACTAACACCGGGGAGCTGTTTTTT. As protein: CSARPGTNTGELFF.

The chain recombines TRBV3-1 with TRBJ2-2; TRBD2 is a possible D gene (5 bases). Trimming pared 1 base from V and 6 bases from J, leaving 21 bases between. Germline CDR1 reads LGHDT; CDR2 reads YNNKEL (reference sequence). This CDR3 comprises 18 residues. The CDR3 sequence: CASSQGAEVPAGSGELFF. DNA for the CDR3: TGTGCCAGCAGCCAAGGGGCGGAGGTTCCCGCGGGCTCCGGGGAGCTGTTTTTT.

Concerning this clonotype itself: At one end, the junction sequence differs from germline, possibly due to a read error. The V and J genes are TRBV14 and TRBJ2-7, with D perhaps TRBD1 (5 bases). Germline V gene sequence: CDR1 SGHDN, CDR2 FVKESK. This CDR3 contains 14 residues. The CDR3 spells CASSQVHRTYEQCF. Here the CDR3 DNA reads TGTGCCAGCAGCCAAGTCCACAGGACCTACGAGCAGTGCTTC.

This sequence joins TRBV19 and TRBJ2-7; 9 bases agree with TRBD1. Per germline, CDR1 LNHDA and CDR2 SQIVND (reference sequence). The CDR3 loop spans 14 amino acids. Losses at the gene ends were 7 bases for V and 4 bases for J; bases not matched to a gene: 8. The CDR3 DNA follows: TGTGCCAGTAAGGATGACAGGGGGACGTACGAGCAGTACTTC. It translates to CASKDDRGTYEQYF.

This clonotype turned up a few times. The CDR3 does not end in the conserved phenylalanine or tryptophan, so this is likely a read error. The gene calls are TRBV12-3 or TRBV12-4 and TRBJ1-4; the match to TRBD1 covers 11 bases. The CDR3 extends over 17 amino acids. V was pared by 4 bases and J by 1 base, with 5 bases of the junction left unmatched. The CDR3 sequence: CASSSPGTGGTNEKLFC. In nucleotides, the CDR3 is TGTGCCAGCAGTTCTCCAGGGACAGGGGGAACTAATGAAAAACTGTTTTGT.

The CDR3 loop is CASSLGPNEKLFF. The CDR3 nucleotides are TGTGCCAGCAGCTTAGGGCCTAATGAAAAACTGTTTTTT. J is TRBJ1-4 and V is TRBV7-3; D call uncertain. Germline V gene data show CDR1 as SGHTA and CDR2 as FQGTGA. V lost 2 bases and J 3 bases, leaving 4 bases between the germline ends. This CDR3 contains 13 residues. Together with reference TRBV7-3 and TRBJ1-4, the CDR3 gives the full variable domain: GAGVSQTPSNKVTEKGKYVELRCDPISGHTALYWYRQSLGQGPEFLIYFQGTGAADDSGLPNDRFFAVRPEGSVSTLKIQRTERGDSAVYLCASSLGPNEKLFFGSGTQLSVL.

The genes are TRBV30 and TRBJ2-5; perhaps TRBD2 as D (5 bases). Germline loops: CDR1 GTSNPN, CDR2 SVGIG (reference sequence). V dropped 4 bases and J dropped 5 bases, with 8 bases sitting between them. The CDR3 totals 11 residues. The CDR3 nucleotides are TGTGCCTGGACTAGCTTGGAGACCCAGTACTTC. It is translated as CAWTSLETQYF.

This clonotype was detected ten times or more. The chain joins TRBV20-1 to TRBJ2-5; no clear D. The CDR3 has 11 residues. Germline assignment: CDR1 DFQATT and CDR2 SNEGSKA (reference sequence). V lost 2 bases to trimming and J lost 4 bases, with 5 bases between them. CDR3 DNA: TGCAGTGCTAGACGGCTAGAGACCCAGTACTTC. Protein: CSARRLETQYF.

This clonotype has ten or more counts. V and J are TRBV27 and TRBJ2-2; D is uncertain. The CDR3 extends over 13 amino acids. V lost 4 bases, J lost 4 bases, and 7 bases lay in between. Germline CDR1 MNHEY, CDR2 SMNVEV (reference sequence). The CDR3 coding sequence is TGTGCCAGCAGTTCACACAGCACCGGGGAGCTGTTTTTT. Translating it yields CASSSHSTGELFF.

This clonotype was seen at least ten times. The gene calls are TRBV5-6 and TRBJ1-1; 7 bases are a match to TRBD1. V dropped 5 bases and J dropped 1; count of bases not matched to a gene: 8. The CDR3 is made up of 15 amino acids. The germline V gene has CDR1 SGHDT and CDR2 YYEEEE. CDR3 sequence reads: CASRAGTVKNTEAFF. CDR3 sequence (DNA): TGTGCCAGCAGGGCCGGGACAGTAAAGAACACTGAAGCTTTCTTT.

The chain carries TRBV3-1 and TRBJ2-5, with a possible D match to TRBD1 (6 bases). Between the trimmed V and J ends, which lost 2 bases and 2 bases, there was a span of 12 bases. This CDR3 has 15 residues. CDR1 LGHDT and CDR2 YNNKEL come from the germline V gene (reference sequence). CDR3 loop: CASSQLRGRQETQYF. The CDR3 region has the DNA TGTGCCAGCAGCCAACTGAGGGGGAGACAAGAGACCCAGTACTTC.

The CDR3 spells CASSDGGLYTAGPSSYNSPLHF. Here the CDR3 DNA reads TGTGCCAGCTCGGACGGCGGTCTGTACACGGCAGGGCCGAGCTCCTATAATTCACCCCTCCACTTT. This chain connects TRBV12-3 or TRBV12-4 to TRBJ1-6, with D possibly being TRBD1 (5 bases). This CDR3 is built from 22 residues. Trimming left V 8 bases short and J 0 bases short, with 32 bases between.

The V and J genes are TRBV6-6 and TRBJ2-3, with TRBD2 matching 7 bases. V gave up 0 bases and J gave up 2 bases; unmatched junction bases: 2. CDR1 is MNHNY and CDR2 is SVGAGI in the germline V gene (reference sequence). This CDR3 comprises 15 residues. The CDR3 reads CASSYSGGDTDTQYF. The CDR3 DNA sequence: TGTGCCAGCAGTTACTCGGGGGGGGACACAGATACGCAGTATTTT.

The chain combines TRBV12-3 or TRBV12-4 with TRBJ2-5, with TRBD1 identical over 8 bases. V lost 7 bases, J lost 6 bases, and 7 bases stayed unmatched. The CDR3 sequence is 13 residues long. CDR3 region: CASTIQGAQTQYF. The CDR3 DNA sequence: TGTGCCAGCACTATCCAGGGGGCCCAGACCCAGTACTTC.

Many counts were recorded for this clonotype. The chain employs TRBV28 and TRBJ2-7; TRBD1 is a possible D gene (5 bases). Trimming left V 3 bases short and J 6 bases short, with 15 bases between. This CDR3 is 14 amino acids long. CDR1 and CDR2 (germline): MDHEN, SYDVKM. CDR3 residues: CASSLTQGAFEQYF. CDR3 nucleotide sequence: TGTGCCAGCAGTTTGACCCAGGGTGCTTTCGAGCAGTACTTC. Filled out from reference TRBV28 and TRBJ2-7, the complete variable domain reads DVKVTQSSRYLVKRTGEKVFLECVQDMDHENMFWYRQDPGLGLRLIYFSYDVKMKEKGDIPEGYSVSREKKERFSLILESASTNQTSMYLCASSLTQGAFEQYFGPGTRLTVT.

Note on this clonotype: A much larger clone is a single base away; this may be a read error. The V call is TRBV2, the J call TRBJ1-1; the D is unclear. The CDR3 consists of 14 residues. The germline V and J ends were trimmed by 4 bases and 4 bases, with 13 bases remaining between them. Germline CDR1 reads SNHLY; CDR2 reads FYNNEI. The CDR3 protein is CASSAALPSTEAFF. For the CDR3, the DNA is TGTGCCAGCAGTGCAGCGCTGCCGAGCACTGAAGCTTTCTTT.

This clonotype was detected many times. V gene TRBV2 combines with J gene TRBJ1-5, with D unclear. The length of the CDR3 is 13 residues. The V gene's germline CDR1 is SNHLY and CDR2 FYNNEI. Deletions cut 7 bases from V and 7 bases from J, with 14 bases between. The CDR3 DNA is TGTGCCAGCAATTGGGTAATAGGACAGCCCCAGCATTTT. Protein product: CASNWVIGQPQHF. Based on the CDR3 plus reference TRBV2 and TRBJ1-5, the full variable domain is EPEVTQTPSHQVTQMGQEVILRCVPISNHLYFYWYRQILGQKVEFLVSFYNNEISEKSEIFDDQFSVERPDGSNFTLKIRSTKLEDSAMYFCASNWVIGQPQHFGDGTRLSIL.

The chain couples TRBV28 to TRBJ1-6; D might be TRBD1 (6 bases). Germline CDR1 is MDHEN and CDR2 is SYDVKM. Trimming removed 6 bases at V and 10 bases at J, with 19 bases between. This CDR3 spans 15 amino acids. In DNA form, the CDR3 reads TGTGCCAGCAGAGAAACAGGGTCTAGGAGGTCACCCCTCCACTTT. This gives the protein CASRETGSRRSPLHF.

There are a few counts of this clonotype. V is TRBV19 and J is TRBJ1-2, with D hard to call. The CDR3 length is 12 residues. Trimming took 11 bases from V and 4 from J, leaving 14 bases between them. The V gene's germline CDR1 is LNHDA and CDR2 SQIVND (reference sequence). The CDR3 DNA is TGTGCCGGCGGGGATAAGGGCTATGGCTACACCTTC. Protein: CAGGDKGYGYTF.